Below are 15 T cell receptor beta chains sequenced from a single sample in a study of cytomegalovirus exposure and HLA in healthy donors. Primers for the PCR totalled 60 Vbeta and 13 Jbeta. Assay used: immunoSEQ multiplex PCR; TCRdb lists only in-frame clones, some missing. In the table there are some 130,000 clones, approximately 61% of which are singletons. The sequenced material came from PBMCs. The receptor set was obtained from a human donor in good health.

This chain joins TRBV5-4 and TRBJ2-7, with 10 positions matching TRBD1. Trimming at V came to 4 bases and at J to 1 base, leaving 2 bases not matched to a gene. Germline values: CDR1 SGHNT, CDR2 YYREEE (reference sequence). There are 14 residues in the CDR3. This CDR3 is CASSTGQGSYEQYF. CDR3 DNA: TGTGCCAGCAGCACGGGACAGGGGTCCTACGAGCAGTACTTC.

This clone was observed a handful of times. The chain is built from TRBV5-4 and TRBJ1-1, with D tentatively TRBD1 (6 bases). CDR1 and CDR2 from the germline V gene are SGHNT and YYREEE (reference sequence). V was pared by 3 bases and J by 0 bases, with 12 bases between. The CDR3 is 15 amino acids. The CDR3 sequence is CASSSDRLMNTEAFF. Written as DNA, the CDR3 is TGTGCCAGCAGCTCCGACAGGCTAATGAACACTGAAGCTTTCTTT.

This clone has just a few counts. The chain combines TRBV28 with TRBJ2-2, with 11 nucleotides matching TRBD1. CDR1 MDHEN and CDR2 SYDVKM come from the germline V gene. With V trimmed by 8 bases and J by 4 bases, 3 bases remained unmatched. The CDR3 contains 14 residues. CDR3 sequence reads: CASVDRGRTGELFF. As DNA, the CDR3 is TGTGCCAGCGTGGACAGGGGGCGCACCGGGGAGCTGTTTTTT.

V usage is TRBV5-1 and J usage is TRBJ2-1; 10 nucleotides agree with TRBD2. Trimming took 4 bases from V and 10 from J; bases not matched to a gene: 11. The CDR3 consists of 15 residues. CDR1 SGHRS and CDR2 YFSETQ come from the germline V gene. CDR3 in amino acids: CASSREAGGPGEQFF. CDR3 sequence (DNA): TGCGCCAGCAGCCGGGAAGCGGGAGGGCCAGGAGAGCAGTTCTTC. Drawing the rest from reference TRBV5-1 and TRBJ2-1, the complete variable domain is KAGVTQTPRYLIKTRGQQVTLSCSPISGHRSVSWYQQTPGQGLQFLFEYFSETQRNKGNFPGRFSGRQFSNSRSEMNVSTLELGDSALYLCASSREAGGPGEQFFGPGTRLTVL.

The CDR3 DNA sequence: TGTGCCAGCAGCTTAACAGCCGCGAACACCGGGGAGCTGTTTTTT. This encodes CASSLTAANTGELFF. The V gene is TRBV5-6, the J gene TRBJ2-2; D not certain. The CDR3 sequence is 15 residues long. CDR1 and CDR2 from the germline V gene are SGHDT and YYEEEE. V lost 2 bases and J 0 bases, leaving 8 bases between the germline ends.

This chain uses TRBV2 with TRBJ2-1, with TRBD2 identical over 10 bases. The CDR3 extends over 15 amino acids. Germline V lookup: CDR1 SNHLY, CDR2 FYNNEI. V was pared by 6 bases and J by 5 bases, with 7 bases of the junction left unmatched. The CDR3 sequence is CASRGAGGPHNEQFF. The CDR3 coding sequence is TGTGCCAGCAGGGGAGCGGGAGGGCCGCACAATGAGCAGTTCTTC.

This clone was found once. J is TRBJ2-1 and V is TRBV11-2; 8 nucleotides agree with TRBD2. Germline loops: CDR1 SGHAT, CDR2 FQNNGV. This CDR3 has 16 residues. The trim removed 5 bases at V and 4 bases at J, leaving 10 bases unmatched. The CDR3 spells CASSLWTSMGYNEQFF. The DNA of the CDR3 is TGTGCCAGCAGCCTCTGGACTAGCATGGGTTACAATGAGCAGTTCTTC.

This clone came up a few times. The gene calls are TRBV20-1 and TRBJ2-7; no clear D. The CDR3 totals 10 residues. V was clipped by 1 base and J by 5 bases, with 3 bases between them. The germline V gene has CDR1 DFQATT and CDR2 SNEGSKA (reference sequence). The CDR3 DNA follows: TGCAGTGCTAGAGGAGACGAGCAGTACTTC. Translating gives CSARGDEQYF.

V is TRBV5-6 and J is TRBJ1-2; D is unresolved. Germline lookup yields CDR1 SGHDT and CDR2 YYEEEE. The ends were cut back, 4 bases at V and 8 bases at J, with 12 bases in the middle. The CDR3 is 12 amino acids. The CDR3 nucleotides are TGTGCCAGCAGCGGCGCCCTGGAGGGCTACACCTTC. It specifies CASSGALEGYTF.

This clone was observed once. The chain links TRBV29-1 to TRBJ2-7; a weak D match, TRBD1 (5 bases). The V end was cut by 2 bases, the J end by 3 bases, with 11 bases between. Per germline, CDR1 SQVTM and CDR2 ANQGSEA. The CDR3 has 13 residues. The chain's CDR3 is CSVEYPGNYEQYF. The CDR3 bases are TGCAGCGTTGAATACCCAGGGAACTACGAGCAGTACTTC.

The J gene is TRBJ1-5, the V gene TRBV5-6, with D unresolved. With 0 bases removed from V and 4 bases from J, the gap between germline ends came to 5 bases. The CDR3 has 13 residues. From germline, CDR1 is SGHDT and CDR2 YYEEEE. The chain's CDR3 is CASSLGANQPQHF. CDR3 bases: TGTGCCAGCAGCTTGGGGGCGAATCAGCCCCAGCATTTT. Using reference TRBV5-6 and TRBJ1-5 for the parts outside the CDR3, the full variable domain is DAGVTQSPTHLIKTRGQQVTLRCSPKSGHDTVSWYQQALGQGPQFIFQYYEEEERQRGNFPDRFSGHQFPNYSSELNVNALLLGDSALYLCASSLGANQPQHFGDGTRLSIL.

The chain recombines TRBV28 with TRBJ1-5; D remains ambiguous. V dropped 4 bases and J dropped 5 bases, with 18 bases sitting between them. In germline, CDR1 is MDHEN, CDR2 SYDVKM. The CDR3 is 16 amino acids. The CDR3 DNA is TGTGCCAGCAGTTCATACGACTCTTACGGTGATCAGCCCCAGCATTTT. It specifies CASSSYDSYGDQPQHF.

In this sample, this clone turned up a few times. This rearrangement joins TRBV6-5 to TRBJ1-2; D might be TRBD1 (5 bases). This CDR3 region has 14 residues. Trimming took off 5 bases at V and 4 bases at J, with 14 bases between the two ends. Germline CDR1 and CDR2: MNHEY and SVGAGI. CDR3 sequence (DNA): TGTGCCAGCAGTCCCCCCGGGGGGGTCTATGGCTACACCTTC. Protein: CASSPPGGVYGYTF.

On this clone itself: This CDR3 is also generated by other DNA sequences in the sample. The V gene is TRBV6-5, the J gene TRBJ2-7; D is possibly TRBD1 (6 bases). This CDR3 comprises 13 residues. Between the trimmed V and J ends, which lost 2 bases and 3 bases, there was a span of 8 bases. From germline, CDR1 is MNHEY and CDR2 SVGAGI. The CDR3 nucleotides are TGTGCCAGCAGTTACGGGGGCAGCTACGAGCAGTACTTC. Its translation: CASSYGGSYEQYF.

In DNA form, the CDR3 reads TGTGCCAGCAGCCGGACTAGCGTTACAGATACGCAGTATTTT. Its translation: CASSRTSVTDTQYF. The rearrangement links TRBV7-9 to TRBJ2-3; 9 positions agree with TRBD2. Germline V gene data show CDR1 as SEHNR and CDR2 as FQNEAQ (reference sequence). The trim removed 5 bases at V and 3 bases at J, leaving 3 bases unmatched. The CDR3 loop spans 14 amino acids.